The rows below give T cell receptor beta chains drawn from one sample of a study of Ad26.COV2.S vaccination and SARS-CoV-2 variants. TCRdb's table, derived via immunoSEQ multiplex PCR, lists solely in-frame clones and lacks some. The table has roughly 460,000 clones, roughly nine tenths seen once; the top ten hold 1.7%. The sample was peripheral blood, taken in a trial of Ad26.COV2.S vaccine versus placebo. The receptors stem from a person between 18 and 65 years old who received the Ad26.COV2.S COVID-19 vaccine or a placebo. CDR3s include the opening cysteine and the closing phenylalanine or tryptophan. The D gene is left open where the match is weak. Clone size is given for some rows only: seen once, a few or many times, or a class if the clone is expanded.

clone size,V gene,J gene,D gene,CDR3 protein,CDR3 DNA
once,TRBV13,TRBJ2-2,TRBD1,CASSLYRGVGTGELFF,TGTGCCAGCAGCTTATACAGGGGAGTTGGCACCGGGGAGCTGTTTTTT
-,TRBV4-1,TRBJ2-1,-,CASSQASSYNEQFF,TGCGCCAGCAGCCAAGCATCATCGTACAATGAGCAGTTCTTC
few,TRBV6-5,TRBJ1-1,-,CASSTSGEAFF,TGTGCCAGCAGTACTTCAGGCGAAGCTTTCTTT
-,TRBV27,TRBJ2-3,-,CASSPLAGITDTQYF,TGTGCCAGCAGTCCCCTCGCAGGGATCACAGATACGCAGTATTTT
once,TRBV7-9,TRBJ1-6,TRBD1,CASSSGTVRNSPLHF,TGTGCCAGCAGCTCGGGGACAGTTAGAAATTCACCCCTCCACTTT
-,TRBV19,TRBJ2-4,-,CASSKGGYGSIQYF,TGTGCCAGTAGTAAAGGAGGGTATGGAAGCATTCAGTACTTC
-,TRBV11-2,TRBJ2-7,TRBD1,CASSYRQGTAYEQYF,TGTGCCAGCAGTTACAGACAGGGAACGGCCTACGAGCAGTACTTC
-,TRBV27,TRBJ1-1,-,CASSWSGFNTEAFF,TGTGCCAGCAGTTGGTCAGGGTTTAACACTGAAGCTTTCTTT
-,TRBV6-2/TRBV6-3,TRBJ2-1,TRBD2,CASSLPPFRLAGGNEQFF,TGTGCCAGCAGTCTTCCCCCTTTCCGGCTAGCGGGGGGTAATGAGCAGTTCTTC
-,TRBV7-9,TRBJ2-1,-,CASSSHRERRVSYNEQFF,TGTGCCAGCAGCTCCCATCGGGAGAGGCGGGTGTCCTACAATGAGCAGTTCTTC
once,TRBV7-8,TRBJ2-7,TRBD2,CASSSRALSGIWYEQYF,TGTGCCAGCAGCTCCCGTGCCCTAAGCGGGATTTGGTACGAGCAGTACTTC
-,TRBV9,TRBJ1-1,-,CASSVAVANTEAFF,TGTGCCAGCAGCGTAGCCGTGGCGAACACTGAAGCTTTCTTT
-,TRBV7-9,TRBJ1-6,-,CASSSGDWGSPLHF,TGTGCCAGCAGTTCAGGGGATTGGGGTTCACCCCTCCACTTT
few,TRBV6-6,TRBJ2-7,TRBD1,CASSRQGTYEQYF,TGTGCCAGCAGTAGACAGGGAACCTACGAGCAGTACTTC
-,TRBV19,TRBJ2-1,TRBD2,CASSPGTSGRYYNEQFF,TGTGCCAGTAGTCCCGGGACTAGCGGGAGGTACTACAATGAGCAGTTCTTC
-,TRBV11-2,TRBJ2-2,-,CASRQPQGRDGELFF,TGTGCCAGCAGACAGCCCCAGGGAAGGGACGGGGAGCTGTTTTTT
-,TRBV7-9,TRBJ2-2,TRBD2,CASSPGGRGGFTGELFF,TGTGCCAGCAGCCCCGGGGGACGGGGGGGTTTCACCGGGGAGCTGTTTTTT
once,TRBV5-1,TRBJ2-1,TRBD2,CASSLEGLALYNEQFF,TGCGCCAGCAGCTTGGAGGGACTAGCGCTCTACAATGAGCAGTTCTTC
once,TRBV7-9,TRBJ2-1,-,CASEENSYNEQFF,TGTGCCAGCGAAGAGAACTCCTACAATGAGCAGTTCTTC
once,TRBV6-5,TRBJ1-1,TRBD1,CASSSGQVPFF,TGTGCCAGCAGTAGTGGACAGGTTCCTTTCTTT
once,TRBV5-1,TRBJ1-2,TRBD1,CASSLTGTGNYGYTF,TGCGCCAGCAGCCTGACGGGGACAGGGAACTATGGCTACACCTTC
-,TRBV5-1,TRBJ2-4,-,CASSRSGPRDIQYF,TGCGCCAGCAGCCGGTCCGGTCCGAGGGACATTCAGTACTTC
-,TRBV19,TRBJ1-1,-,CASTFNGANTEAFF,TGTGCCAGTACCTTCAATGGGGCCAACACTGAAGCTTTCTTT
-,TRBV27,TRBJ2-7,TRBD1,CASSRSGTESYEQYF,TGTGCCAGCAGTCGATCCGGGACAGAGTCCTACGAGCAGTACTTC
-,TRBV4-3,TRBJ2-6,-,CASSQVGGTGANVLTF,TGCGCCAGCAGCCAAGTGGGGGGAACTGGGGCCAACGTCCTGACTTTC
-,TRBV3-1/TRBV3-2,TRBJ1-5,-,CASSQDQGNNSNQPQHF,TGTGCCAGCAGCCAAGATCAGGGAAACAACAGCAATCAGCCCCAGCATTTT
-,TRBV9,TRBJ2-5,TRBD2,CASSVTSGDGETQYF,TGTGCCAGCAGCGTAACTAGCGGGGACGGGGAGACCCAGTACTTC
-,TRBV7-6,TRBJ2-3,TRBD2,CASSLALAGWDLKGTDTQYF,TGTGCCAGCAGCTTAGCGCTAGCGGGGTGGGATCTAAAGGGCACAGATACGCAGTATTTT
-,TRBV11-2,TRBJ2-2,TRBD2,CASSDTGTSGIGELFF,TGTGCCAGCAGTGATACCGGGACTAGCGGGATCGGGGAGCTGTTTTTT
-,TRBV6-5,TRBJ2-3,-,CASKIQGIITDTQYF,TGTGCCAGCAAGATACAGGGAATAATAACAGATACGCAGTATTTT
-,TRBV27,TRBJ2-3,TRBD2,CASSKRTSGPGGTDTQYF,TGTGCCAGCAGTAAGCGGACTAGCGGGCCGGGGGGCACAGATACGCAGTATTTT
-,TRBV19,TRBJ2-7,TRBD1,CATRDRGTYEQYF,TGTGCCACCCGGGACAGGGGTACCTACGAGCAGTACTTC
-,TRBV19,TRBJ1-3,-,CASSIVPGGVGNTIYF,TGTGCCAGTAGTATAGTACCCGGAGGGGTCGGAAACACCATATATTTT
-,TRBV10-1,TRBJ2-7,TRBD2,CASSESGRDEQYF,TGCGCCAGCAGTGAGTCCGGGAGGGACGAGCAGTACTTC
-,TRBV5-5,TRBJ1-1,-,CASSLVVALNTEAFF,TGTGCCAGCAGCTTGGTTGTGGCTCTAAACACTGAAGCTTTCTTT
-,TRBV2,TRBJ1-6,TRBD1,CASSNNRGNSPLHF,TGTGCCAGCAGTAACAACAGGGGAAATTCACCCCTCCACTTT
-,TRBV7-8,TRBJ2-7,TRBD2,CASSPPLYSGRESYEQYF,TGTGCCAGCAGCCCCCCGTTATATAGCGGGAGGGAATCCTACGAGCAGTACTTC
-,TRBV19,TRBJ1-1,TRBD1,CASRGRDSEAFF,TGTGCCAGTAGAGGTCGGGACAGCGAAGCTTTCTTT
-,TRBV28,TRBJ1-2,-,CASSLISGLGGYTF,TGTGCCAGCAGTTTAATCTCGGGGCTAGGCGGCTACACCTTC
once,TRBV7-2,TRBJ2-6,-,CASSQRTAGANVLTF,TGTGCCAGCAGCCAGAGGACGGCTGGGGCCAACGTCCTGACTTTC
-,TRBV28,TRBJ2-7,-,CASNQGYEQYF,TGTGCCAGCAATCAGGGGTACGAGCAGTACTTC
-,TRBV7-3,TRBJ2-2,-,CASSDGTGNTGELFF,TGTGCCAGCAGTGATGGGACGGGAAACACCGGGGAGCTGTTTTTT
once,TRBV10-2,TRBJ1-2,-,CASMFAGSYGYTF,TGCGCCAGCATGTTTGCAGGGAGTTATGGCTACACCTTC
-,TRBV19,TRBJ1-3,-,CASSAARSSGNTIYF,TGTGCCAGTAGTGCCGCCCGGAGCTCTGGAAACACCATATATTTT
-,TRBV10-3,TRBJ2-7,-,CAISNRQVSSYEQYF,TGTGCCATCAGCAACAGACAGGTCAGCTCCTACGAGCAGTACTTC
-,TRBV4-1,TRBJ2-5,-,CASSQDGTGTETQYF,TGCGCCAGCAGCCAAGATGGTACGGGCACGGAGACCCAGTACTTC
-,TRBV5-1,TRBJ2-3,-,CASSLGSSTDTQYF,TGCGCCAGCAGCTTGGGATCTAGCACAGATACGCAGTATTTT
-,TRBV7-2,TRBJ2-1,-,CASSPDFTVNEQFF,TGTGCCAGCAGCCCCGACTTTACCGTCAATGAGCAGTTCTTC
-,TRBV4-1,TRBJ2-7,TRBD2,CASSQEGGFPYEQYF,TGCGCCAGCAGCCAAGAGGGAGGGTTTCCATACGAGCAGTACTTC